Described below is a single T cell receptor beta chain sequence and its context. Resolution of symptoms, clearance, or two negative PCRs was present in recovered Cohort 3 donors. The data originate from a study of blood T cell repertoires in COVID-19. Overall study context: Sites in the United States, Italy and Spain provided acute and convalescent COVID-19 samples.

Using immunoSEQ multiplex PCR, the repertoire was profiled, and TCRdb retains in-frame clones only, with some absent. The data contain about 300,000 clones, 85% to 90% of them seen just once; the ten biggest clones take up 4% to 5%. The CDR3 length is 14 residues. CDR1 and CDR2 from the germline V gene are SGHRS and YFSETQ. With 1 base clipped from V and 3 bases from J, the junction kept 3 bases outside the gene matches. The specimen sequenced was PBMCs or T cells enriched from blood (not recorded which). V usage is TRBV5-1 and J usage is TRBJ2-7, with TRBD2 matching 8 bases. The receptor's source is a man aged 30-40 years who had recovered from COVID-19. In DNA form, the CDR3 reads TGCGCCAGCAGCTTGTCTAGCGGGTTCTACGAGCAGTACTTC. It translates to CASSLSSGFYEQYF.